The sequence of this T cell receptor beta chain was determined in a study of identical twins (dated by TCRdb to about 2016). In terms of the full investigation: To test whether fetal clonotypes persist, this study deep-sequenced TCR alpha and beta repertoires from monozygotic twins, from unrelated adults of various ages, and from cord blood. To rule out contamination, replicate twin experiments were performed at different times with different library preparation protocols. The research as a whole found: Fewer insertions were carried by abundant cord blood beta clonotypes; a weaker similar trend was observed in young adult naive repertoires, while no such trend was observed in memory repertoires. Conclusions relied on cross-sectional statistical analysis, since the same donors could not be followed over many years. In monozygotic twins, out-of-frame TCR alpha sharing was systematically underestimated by recombination models, although the models agreed with sharing between unrelated individuals. A weaker excess of twin sharing was found in beta out-of-frame sequences because the signal-to-noise ratio was lowered by fewer shared sequences. Compared with coincidental sharing between unrelated individuals, an excess of low generation-probability sequences was observed among out-of-frame TCR alpha sequences shared between twins. Zero-insertion analyses could be partly confounded by invariant T cells such as MAIT and iNKT, though diverse VJ usage argued against such confounding for most clonotypes.

Library generation was performed with 5' RACE. Sequencing was carried out with an Illumina HiSeq 2000. A universal primer binding site was added through template switching, and the final cDNA carried a unique molecular identifier so that TCR cDNA molecules could be counted accurately. First-strand cDNA for TCR alpha and beta chains was synthesized from specific primers in the conserved constant-segment region. To control for contamination, every cDNA library was double barcoded, receiving both a SMART-Mk sample barcode and Illumina barcodes. TruSeq adapter sequences along with Illumina sample barcodes were introduced in two successive PCR steps. Sequencing of the TCR alpha and beta cDNA libraries was done on the Illumina HiSeq platform using custom primers. As for how the authors treated the data: Raw reads were processed with MiGEC to extract unique molecular identifiers, and MiXCR was used to determine CDR3 positions. Recombination models were inferred per individual with the repgenHMM and IGoR tools using an EM algorithm. Shared clonotypes were analyzed with the tcR package in R, and sharing was normalized by the product of cloneset sizes. To study raw recombination without the effects of thymic and clonal selection, out-of-frame nonproductive sequences were analyzed. TCRdb's own reprocessing of the public reads used fastp at Q25 and MiXCR and kept productive beta chains. One record per CDR3 amino acid sequence lists the most common genes and DNA. For this entry, the V and J calls and clone size follow TCRdb and not the study's own pipeline. Across this sample there are more than 200,000 distinct CDR3 sequences, with around a tenth seen only once. 5% to 6% of the sample goes to the ten largest clones.

This clonotype occurred a few times. Its antigen has not been determined. Base qualities are not at hand, and no much larger clone is one base apart. V loses 6 bases at its end and J loses 6 bases; junction bases beyond the gene matches: 10. Via the germline V gene (reference sequence), CDR1 is DFQATT and CDR2 SNEGSKA. Its CDR3 holds 14 amino acids, cysteine through phenylalanine. The entry retains the CDR3 DNA only, 42 bases that are in frame from base 1. Only healthy Caucasian donors were included. Miltenyi CD45RO+ enrichment and human naive T-cell isolation kits were used to isolate memory (CD45RO+) and naive T cells from PBMC.

The chain is assembled from TRBV20-1 and TRBJ2-1, and TRBD2 aligns with 8 junction nucleotides. The sequence was collected from a woman under 30 in good health. Source material: memory (CD45RO+) T cells sorted from blood. This sample's cell subset or site label indicates: CD45RO+ enriched T cells. The CDR3 corresponds to CSARGQRGFNEQFF. The DNA sequence is given as TGCAGTGCCCGAGGGCAGCGGGGGTTCAATGAGCAGTTCTTC.